This TCR beta chain was identified during a study of technical replicates of blood from a handful of donors. The CDR3 is made up of 15 amino acids. Germline lookup yields CDR1 LNHDA and CDR2 SQIVND (reference sequence). The V gene end was trimmed by 1 base and the J gene end by 10 bases; junction bases not matched to a gene: 5. Using immunoSEQ multiplex PCR, the repertoire was profiled, and TCRdb retains in-frame clones only, with some absent. The profile covers tens of thousands of clones, with around nine tenths appearing a single time and approximately 4.6% taken by the ten largest. The genes are TRBV19 and TRBJ2-1; 12 bases map to TRBD2. The specimen sequenced was PBMCs. The receptor's source is a human donor in good health. Some clones in this sample may be carry-over from other donors' samples. This CDR3 is CASSIGGLAGIEQFF. The CDR3 nucleotides are TGTGCCAGTAGTATAGGAGGACTAGCGGGGATAGAGCAGTTCTTC.